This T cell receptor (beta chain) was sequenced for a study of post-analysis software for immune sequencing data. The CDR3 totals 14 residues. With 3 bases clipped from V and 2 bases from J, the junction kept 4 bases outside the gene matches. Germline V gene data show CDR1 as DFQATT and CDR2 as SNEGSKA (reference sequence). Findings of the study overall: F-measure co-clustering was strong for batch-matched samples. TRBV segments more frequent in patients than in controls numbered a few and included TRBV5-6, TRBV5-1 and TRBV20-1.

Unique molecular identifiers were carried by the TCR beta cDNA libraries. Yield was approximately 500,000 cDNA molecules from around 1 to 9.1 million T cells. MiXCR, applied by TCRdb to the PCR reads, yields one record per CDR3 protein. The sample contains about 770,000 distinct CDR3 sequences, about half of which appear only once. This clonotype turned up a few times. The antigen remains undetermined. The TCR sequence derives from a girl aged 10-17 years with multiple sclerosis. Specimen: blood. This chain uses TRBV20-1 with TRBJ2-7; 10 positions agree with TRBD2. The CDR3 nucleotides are TGCAGTGCTAGGGTAGCGGGAGGTACCTACGAGCAGTACTTC. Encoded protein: CSARVAGGTYEQYF.